The TCR beta chain under discussion was sequenced for a study of low-dose radiotherapy and immunotherapy resistance in tumors. Across the study: In Cohort 2, 1 Gy per fraction was delivered every two weeks, for a total of 13 Gy over 26 weeks. On an every-two-weeks schedule, patients received intravenous nivolumab 240 mg, along with ipilimumab 1 mg/kg every six weeks. Every two weeks, one day ahead of radiation and immunotherapy, cyclophosphamide 200 mg/m2 was given (intravenously).

Time point defined: before trial treatment. Patients eligible had advanced solid tumors without tumor-infiltrating lymphocytes. This clonotype was seen repeatedly, ten times or more. First-strand cDNA relied on TRAV- and TRBV-specific primers spanning alpha and beta chains. TCRs were amplified for 15 to 25 PCR cycles with a constant-region primer and V-primer adapter. TCRdb re-called the reads with MiXCR, one entry per CDR3 protein. The data hold 40,000 or so distinct CDR3 sequences, with roughly a third observed a single time. CDR1 is SEHNR, CDR2 FQNEAQ, per germline (reference sequence). The CDR3 contains 18 residues. V lost 5 bases to trimming and J lost 0 bases, with 19 bases between them.

V usage is TRBV7-9 and J usage is TRBJ1-4, with D possibly matching TRBD1 (5 bases). The sample here was PBMCs, taken before treatment. The clonotype originates from a male donor with gallbladder cancer. CDR3 sequence reads: CASSPVGVGRATNEKLFF. CDR3 nucleotides: TGTGCCAGCAGCCCTGTGGGGGTGGGGCGTGCAACTAATGAAAAACTGTTTTTT.